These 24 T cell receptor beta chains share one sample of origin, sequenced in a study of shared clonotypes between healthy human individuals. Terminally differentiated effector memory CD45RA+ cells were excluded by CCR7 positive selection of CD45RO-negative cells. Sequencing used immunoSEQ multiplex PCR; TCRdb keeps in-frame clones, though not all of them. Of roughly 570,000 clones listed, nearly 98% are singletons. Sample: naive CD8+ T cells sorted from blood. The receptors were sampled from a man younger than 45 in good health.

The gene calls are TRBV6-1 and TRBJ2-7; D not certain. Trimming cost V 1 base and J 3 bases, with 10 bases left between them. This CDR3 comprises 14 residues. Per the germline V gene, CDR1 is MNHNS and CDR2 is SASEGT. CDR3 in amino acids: CASSEVSNRYEQYF. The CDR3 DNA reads TGTGCCAGCAGTGAAGTGTCGAACCGCTACGAGCAGTACTTC.

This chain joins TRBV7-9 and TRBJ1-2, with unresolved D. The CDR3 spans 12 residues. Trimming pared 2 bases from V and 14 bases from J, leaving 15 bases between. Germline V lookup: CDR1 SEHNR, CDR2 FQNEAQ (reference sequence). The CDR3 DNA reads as TGTGCCAGCAGCTTAATTTCGATCGAGCGGACCTTC. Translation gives CASSLISIERTF.

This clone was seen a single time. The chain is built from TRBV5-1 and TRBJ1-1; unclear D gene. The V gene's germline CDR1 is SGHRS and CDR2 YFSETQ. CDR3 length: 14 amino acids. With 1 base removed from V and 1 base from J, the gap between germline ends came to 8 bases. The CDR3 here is CASSLRPPNTEAFF. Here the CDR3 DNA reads TGCGCCAGCAGCTTGAGGCCCCCGAACACTGAAGCTTTCTTT. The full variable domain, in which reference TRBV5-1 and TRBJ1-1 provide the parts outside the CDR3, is KAGVTQTPRYLIKTRGQQVTLSCSPISGHRSVSWYQQTPGQGLQFLFEYFSETQRNKGNFPGRFSGRQFSNSRSEMNVSTLELGDSALYLCASSLRPPNTEAFFGQGTRLTVV.

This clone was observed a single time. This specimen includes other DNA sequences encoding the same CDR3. This chain's CDR3 is CASSLAEYTEAFF. The CDR3 region has the DNA TGTGCCAGCAGTCTAGCGGAGTACACTGAAGCTTTCTTT. The V call is TRBV27, the J call TRBJ1-1; D uncertain. V lost 5 bases and J lost 3, with 10 bases in between. The germline V gene has CDR1 MNHEY and CDR2 SMNVEV (reference sequence). The CDR3 consists of 13 residues.

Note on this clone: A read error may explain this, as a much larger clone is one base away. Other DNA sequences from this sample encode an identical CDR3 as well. CDR3 amino acids: CASSLDGYEQYF. As DNA, the CDR3 is TGTGCCAGCAGCTTGGACGGTTACGAGCAGTACTTC. V is TRBV11-2 and J is TRBJ2-7; D uncertain. Germline V lookup: CDR1 SGHAT, CDR2 FQNNGV. Trimming cost V 3 bases and J 4 bases, with 7 bases left between them. There are 12 residues in the CDR3.

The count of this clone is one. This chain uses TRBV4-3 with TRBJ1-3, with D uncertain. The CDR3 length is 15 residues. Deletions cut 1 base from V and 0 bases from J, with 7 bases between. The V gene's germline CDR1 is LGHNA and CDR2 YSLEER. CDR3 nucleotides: TGCGCCAGCAGCCAAGGGATCCTCTCTGGAAACACCATATATTTT. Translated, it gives CASSQGILSGNTIYF.

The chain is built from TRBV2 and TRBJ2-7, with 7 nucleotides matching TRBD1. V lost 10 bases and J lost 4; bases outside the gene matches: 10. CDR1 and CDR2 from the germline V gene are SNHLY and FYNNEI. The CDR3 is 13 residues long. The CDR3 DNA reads TGTGCCAACCTGCCGACAGGGTCTTACGAGCAGTACTTC. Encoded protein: CANLPTGSYEQYF.

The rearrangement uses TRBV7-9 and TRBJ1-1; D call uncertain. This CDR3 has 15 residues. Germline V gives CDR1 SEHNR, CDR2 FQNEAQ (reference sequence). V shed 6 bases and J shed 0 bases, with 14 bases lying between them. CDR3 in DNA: TGTGCCAGCAGTACGAGCGGAGTGATGAACACTGAAGCTTTCTTT. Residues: CASSTSGVMNTEAFF.

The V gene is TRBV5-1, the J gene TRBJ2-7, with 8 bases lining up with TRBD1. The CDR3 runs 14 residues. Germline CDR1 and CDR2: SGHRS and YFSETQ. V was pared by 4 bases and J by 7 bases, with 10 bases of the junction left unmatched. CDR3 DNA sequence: TGCGCCAGCAGCCCGGGGACAGGTTTCGGTGAGCAGTACTTC. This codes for CASSPGTGFGEQYF.

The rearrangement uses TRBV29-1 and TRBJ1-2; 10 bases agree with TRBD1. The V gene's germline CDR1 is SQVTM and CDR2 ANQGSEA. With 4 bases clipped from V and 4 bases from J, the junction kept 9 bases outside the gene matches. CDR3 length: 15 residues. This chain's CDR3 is CSVARDRGRGYGYTF. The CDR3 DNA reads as TGCAGCGTTGCTCGGGACAGGGGAAGGGGCTATGGCTACACCTTC.

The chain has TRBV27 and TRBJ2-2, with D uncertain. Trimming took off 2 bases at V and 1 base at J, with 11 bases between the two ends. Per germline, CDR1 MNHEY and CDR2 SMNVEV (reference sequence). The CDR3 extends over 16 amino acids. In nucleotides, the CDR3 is TGTGCCAGCAGTTTACTGGTCTCTGTGAACACCGGGGAGCTGTTTTTT. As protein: CASSLLVSVNTGELFF.

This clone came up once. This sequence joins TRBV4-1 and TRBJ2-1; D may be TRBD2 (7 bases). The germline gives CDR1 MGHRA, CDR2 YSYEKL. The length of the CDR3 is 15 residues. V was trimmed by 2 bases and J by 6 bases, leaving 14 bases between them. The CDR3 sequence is CASSQRAGAVNEQFF. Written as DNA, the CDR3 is TGCGCCAGCAGCCAACGGGCGGGGGCGGTCAATGAGCAGTTCTTC.

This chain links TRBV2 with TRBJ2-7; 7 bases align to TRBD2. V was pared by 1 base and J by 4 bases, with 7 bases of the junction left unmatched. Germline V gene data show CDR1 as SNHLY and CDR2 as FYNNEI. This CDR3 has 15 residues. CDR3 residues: CASSEVSSGSYEQYF. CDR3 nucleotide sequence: TGTGCCAGCAGTGAAGTGTCTAGCGGTTCTTACGAGCAGTACTTC.

The CDR3 DNA sequence: TGTGCCAGCTGCTACGGGAGGACTAGCGGGTCACCCCCAGATACGCAGTATTTT. Translating gives CASCYGRTSGSPPDTQYF. V and J are TRBV11-2 and TRBJ2-3; 11 nucleotides agree with TRBD2. V lost 8 bases, J lost 4 bases, and 17 bases stayed unmatched. Germline assignment: CDR1 SGHAT and CDR2 FQNNGV. The CDR3 is 18 residues long.

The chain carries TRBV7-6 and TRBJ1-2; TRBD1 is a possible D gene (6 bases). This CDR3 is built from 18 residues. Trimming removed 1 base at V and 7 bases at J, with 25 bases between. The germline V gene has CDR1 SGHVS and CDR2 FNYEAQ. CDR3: CASSLDTGHRPLLLGYTF. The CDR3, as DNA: TGTGCCAGCAGCTTAGATACGGGACACCGGCCACTTCTTCTTGGCTACACCTTC.

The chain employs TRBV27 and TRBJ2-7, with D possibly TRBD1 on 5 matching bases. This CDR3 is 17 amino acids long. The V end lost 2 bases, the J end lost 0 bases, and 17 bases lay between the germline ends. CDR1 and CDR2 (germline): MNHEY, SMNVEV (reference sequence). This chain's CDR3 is CASSLGVNRPSSYEQYF. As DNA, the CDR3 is TGTGCCAGCAGTTTAGGGGTTAACAGGCCGAGCTCCTACGAGCAGTACTTC.

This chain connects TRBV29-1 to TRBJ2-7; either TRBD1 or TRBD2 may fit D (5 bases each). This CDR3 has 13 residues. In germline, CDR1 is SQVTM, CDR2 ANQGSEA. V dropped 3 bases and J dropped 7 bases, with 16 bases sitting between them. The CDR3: CSVETGTSEEQYF. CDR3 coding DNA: TGCAGCGTTGAGACCGGGACCTCAGAAGAGCAGTACTTC.

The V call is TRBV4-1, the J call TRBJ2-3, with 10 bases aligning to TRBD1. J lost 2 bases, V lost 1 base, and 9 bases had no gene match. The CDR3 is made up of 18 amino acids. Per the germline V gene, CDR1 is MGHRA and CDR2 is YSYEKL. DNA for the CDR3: TGCGCCAGCAGCCAAGGGACAGGGGGACCCGAGTACACAGATACGCAGTATTTT. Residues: CASSQGTGGPEYTDTQYF.

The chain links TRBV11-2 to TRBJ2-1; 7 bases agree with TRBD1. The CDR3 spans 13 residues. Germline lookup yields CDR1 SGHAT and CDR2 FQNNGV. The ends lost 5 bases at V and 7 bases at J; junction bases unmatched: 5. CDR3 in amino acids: CASSQSTGNEQFF. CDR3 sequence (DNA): TGTGCCAGCAGCCAATCGACAGGGAATGAGCAGTTCTTC. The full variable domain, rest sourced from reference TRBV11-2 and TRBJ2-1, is EAGVAQSPRYKIIEKRQSVAFWCNPISGHATLYWYQQILGQGPKLLIQFQNNGVVDDSQLPKDRFSAERLKGVDSTLKIQPAKLEDSAVYLCASSQSTGNEQFFGPGTRLTVL.

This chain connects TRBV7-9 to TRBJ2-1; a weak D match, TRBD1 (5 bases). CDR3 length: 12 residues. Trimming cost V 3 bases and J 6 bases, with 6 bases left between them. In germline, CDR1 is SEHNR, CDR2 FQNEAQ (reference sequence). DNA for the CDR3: TGTGCCAGCAGCTTCACAGGCAATGAGCAGTTCTTC. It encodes CASSFTGNEQFF.

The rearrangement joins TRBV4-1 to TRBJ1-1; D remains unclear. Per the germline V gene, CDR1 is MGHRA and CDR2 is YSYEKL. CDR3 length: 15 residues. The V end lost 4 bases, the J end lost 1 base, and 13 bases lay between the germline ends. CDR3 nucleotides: TGCGCCAGCAGCCTTCCCCCCGGCGGGAACACTGAAGCTTTCTTT. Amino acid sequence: CASSLPPGGNTEAFF.

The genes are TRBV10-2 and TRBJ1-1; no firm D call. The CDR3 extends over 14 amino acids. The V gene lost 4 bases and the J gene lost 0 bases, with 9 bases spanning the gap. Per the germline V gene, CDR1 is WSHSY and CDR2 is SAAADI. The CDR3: CASSGPGMNTEAFF. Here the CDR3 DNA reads TGCGCCAGCAGTGGACCGGGCATGAACACTGAAGCTTTCTTT.

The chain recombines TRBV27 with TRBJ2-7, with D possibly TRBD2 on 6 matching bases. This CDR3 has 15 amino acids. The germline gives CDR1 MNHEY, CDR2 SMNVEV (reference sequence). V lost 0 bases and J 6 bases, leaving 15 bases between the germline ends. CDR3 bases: TGTGCCAGCAGTTTATCAACCGGGACTGGAAGCGAGCAGTACTTC. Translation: CASSLSTGTGSEQYF.

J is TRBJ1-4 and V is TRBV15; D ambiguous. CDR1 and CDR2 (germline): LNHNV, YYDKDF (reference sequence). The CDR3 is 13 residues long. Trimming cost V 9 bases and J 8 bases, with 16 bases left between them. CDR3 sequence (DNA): TGTGCCACTACGCCCTCTGGGCGGGAAAAACTGTTTTTT. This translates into CATTPSGREKLFF.